Included here is one T cell receptor beta chain sequence, with context. This sample is drawn from a study of blood T cell repertoires in COVID-19. Study context: Researchers got acute and convalescent COVID-19 samples from the United States, Italy and Spain. Nucleic acid was either cDNA or gDNA, and it came from T cells, B-cell-depleted T cells, or PBMCs.

Original methodology: Reference gene primer amplification yielded estimated nucleated cell counts. Clones were sequenced by immunoSEQ multiplex PCR, and TCRdb holds only the in-frame ones, with some missing. V and J calls and clone size are given by that table; D and trimming were obtained from the DNA. Here the sample spans approximately 69,000 clones, around 87% being singletons. V lost 0 bases and J lost 5; bases outside the gene matches: 15. The CDR3 is made up of 19 amino acids. CDR1 and CDR2 (germline): SGHDT, YYEEEE. The receptor's source is a human donor in a cohort sampled during active COVID-19. Sequencing used peripheral blood. The chain carries TRBV5-6 and TRBJ2-4; 9 bases line up with TRBD2. In nucleotides, the CDR3 is TGTGCCAGCAGCTTGGGACCCCTAGCGGGGCTCAAGGGGGAAAACATTCAGTACTTC. Amino acids: CASSLGPLAGLKGENIQYF.